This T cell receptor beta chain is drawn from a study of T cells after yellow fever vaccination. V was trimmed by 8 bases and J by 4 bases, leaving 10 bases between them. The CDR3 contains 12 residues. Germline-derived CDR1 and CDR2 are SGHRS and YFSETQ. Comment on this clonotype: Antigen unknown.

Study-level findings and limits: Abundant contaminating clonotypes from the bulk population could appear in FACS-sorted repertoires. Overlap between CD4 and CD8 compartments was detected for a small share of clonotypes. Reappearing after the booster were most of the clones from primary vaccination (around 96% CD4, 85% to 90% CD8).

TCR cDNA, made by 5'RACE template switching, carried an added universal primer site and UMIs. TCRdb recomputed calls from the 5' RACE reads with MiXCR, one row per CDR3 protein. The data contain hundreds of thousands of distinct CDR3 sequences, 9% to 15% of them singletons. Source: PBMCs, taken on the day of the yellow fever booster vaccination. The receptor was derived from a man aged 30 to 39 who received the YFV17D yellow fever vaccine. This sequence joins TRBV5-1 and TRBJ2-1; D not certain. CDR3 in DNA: TGCGCCAGTGAAGGGAAATACAATGAGCAGTTCTTC. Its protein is CASEGKYNEQFF.